This TCR beta chain comes out of a study of blood T cell repertoires in COVID-19. Study as a whole: Samples of COVID-19 (acute and convalescent) were obtained from the United States, Italy and Spain.

The V end lost 2 bases, the J end lost 2 bases, and 10 bases lay between the germline ends. CDR3 length: 15 amino acids. CDR1 and CDR2 from the germline V gene are MNHEY and SVGEGT. Original methodology: Researchers report that nucleated cell counts were estimated from reference gene primer amplification. Clones were sequenced by immunoSEQ multiplex PCR, and TCRdb holds only the in-frame ones, with some missing. V, J and clone size derive from that table, while D and trimming were established from the DNA sequence. This repertoire shows nearly 350,000 clones, over 70% found once; its top ten account for about 6.3%.

The receptor comes from a woman aged 50 to 60 with COVID-19, enrolled during active disease. The chain employs TRBV6-2 or TRBV6-3 and TRBJ2-4; D remains unclear. The source material was peripheral blood. DNA of the CDR3: TGTGCCAGCAGTTACAGCGCTCGGACCAAAAACATTCAGTACTTC. Translating gives CASSYSARTKNIQYF.